This T cell receptor (beta chain) originates from a study of cytomegalovirus exposure and HLA in healthy donors. Notes on the study in general: An apparent linkage of common viral pathogens to several of the most significant clusters emerged in a later analysis. The classifier reportedly diagnosed cytomegalovirus status with high sensitivity and specificity. Associated with cytomegalovirus, according to the listing, were 150 to 200 TCR beta chains. A missense DCLRE1C variant was associated with V- and J-gene trimming of TCR beta chains in a later analysis, and an independent cohort replicated the association.

Comment on this clone: Antigen: not known.

The CDR3 totals 16 residues. CDR1 GTSNPN and CDR2 SVGIG come from the germline V gene (reference sequence). With V trimmed by 3 bases and J by 4 bases, 7 bases remained unmatched. PCR employed 60 Vbeta and 13 Jbeta primers. Generated by immunoSEQ multiplex PCR, the TCRdb table keeps only in-frame clones and is missing some. The sample includes 140,000 to 150,000 clones, about 66% of them seen just once. The chain recombines TRBV30 with TRBJ1-6; 9 bases are shared with TRBD1. The source material was PBMCs. This clonotype was obtained from a male donor in good health and CMV-seronegative. The CDR3 loop reads CAWRAWTGEYNSPLHF. The CDR3 DNA reads TGTGCCTGGAGGGCATGGACAGGGGAATATAATTCACCCCTCCACTTT.